This TCR beta chain was captured in a study of blood T cell repertoires in COVID-19 (dated by TCRdb to about 2020). Turning to the overall study: Samples covering the acute and convalescent phases of COVID-19 were provided by collaborators in the United States, Italy and Spain. The material from the prospective study consisted of cDNA or gDNA derived from T cells, B-cell-depleted T cells, or PBMCs. The dataset comprised deeply sampled blood TCRbeta repertoires from subjects exposed to, actively infected with, or recovered from COVID-19. The repertoires were released in a freely available public database intended as a resource for research on the immune response to SARS-CoV-2. The samples were drawn from two sources: the first 160 participants of the ongoing ImmuneRACE study, and 1,254 subjects contributed by 6 global collaborators. The sample metadata nearly always contained a de-identified subject ID, COVID-19 status, age in years and sex. HLA class I and class II types, where available, came from metadata supplied by the sample provider rather than from assay-based typing. What the study reported, not specific to this receptor: The quantity of clinical and demographic metadata differed by source and by participant and was supplied without curation.

Each collaborating institution followed its own protocols to collect whole blood in K2EDTA tubes. For TCRbeta analysis, collaborators shipped samples in one of three forms: frozen whole blood, isolated PBMCs, or DNA extracted from either of those sample types. A note on this clone: Its antigen specificity is not known. It has no much larger one-base neighbor in the sample; base qualities were not kept.

TCRbeta CDR3 regions were amplified from genomic DNA using the immunoSEQ Assay, a bias-controlled multiplex PCR. The authors' analysis ran thus. Within the assay, amplification of reference gene primers was used to estimate how many nucleated cells each sample contained. Sequence reads were collapsed and filtered to measure the absolute abundance of every unique TCRbeta CDR3 rearrangement. For each sample, productive Simpson clonality was calculated as the square root of Simpson's diversity index across productive rearrangements. What TCRdb holds here is the immuneACCESS table cut down to in-frame rearrangements. Part of the clones is not present; checked against another copy, under half of the missing clones reflect an unresolved V gene, and the others are unexplained. V and J calls and clone size are those listed in that table; D and trimming were worked out from the DNA. The sample has some 370,000 clones on record, around 92% of them singletons. The ten largest make up 1.2% of the sample.

From the cysteine through the phenylalanine, the CDR3 covers 15 amino acids. The DNA shown is the 45-base CDR3, in frame from base 1. From V the trimming removes 1 base and from J it removes 0 bases, while the gene matches leave 3 bases of the junction unaccounted for. CDR1 SEHNR and CDR2 FQNEAQ are derived from the germline V gene (reference sequence). Sequencing input: peripheral blood. The rearranged chain carries TRBV7-9 and TRBJ2-7, and 7 bases in between align with TRBD2. The TCR was taken from a man aged 40-49 years with acute or convalescent COVID-19. The CDR3 reads CASSLGPSGSYEQYF. The nucleotides are TGTGCCAGCAGCTTAGGGCCTAGCGGCTCCTACGAGCAGTACTTC. Here the CDR3 is joined to the reference TRBV7-9 and TRBJ2-7 genes, and the full variable domain is: DTGVSQNPRHKITKRGQNVTFRCDPISEHNRLYWYRQTLGQGPEFLTYFQNEAQLEKSRLLSDRFSAERPKGSFSTLEIQRTEQGDSAMYLCASSLGPSGSYEQYFGPGTRLTVT.